This T cell receptor (beta chain) was found in a study of T cell clonality in common variable immunodeficiency. Study-level results: CVID patient heterogeneity limited repertoire-clinical complication correlations.

J was trimmed by 6 bases and V by 6 bases; bases with no gene match: 11. The CDR3 runs to 14 residues. Germline CDR1 is SQVTM and CDR2 is ANQGSEA. This clone was seen at least ten times. The antigen remains undetermined. The read ends 3 residues before the CDR3 terminus; that terminus is restored from the germline J gene. Clones were read by immunoSEQ multiplex PCR, and TCRdb kept only the in-frame ones, dropping some. Altogether 25,000 to 40,000 clones were found in the sample, and no singletons occur. The source of this sequence is a person aged 18 to 70 in good health. The chain uses TRBV29-1 and TRBJ2-7; 10 positions agree with TRBD1. Sequences were obtained from peripheral blood mononuclear cells. The sequenced CDR3 bases are TGCAGCGTGAGACAGGGGGCAAAATCGGGCGAG. Translation: CSVRQGAKSGE. The whole CDR3 region reads CSVRQGAKSGEQYF.